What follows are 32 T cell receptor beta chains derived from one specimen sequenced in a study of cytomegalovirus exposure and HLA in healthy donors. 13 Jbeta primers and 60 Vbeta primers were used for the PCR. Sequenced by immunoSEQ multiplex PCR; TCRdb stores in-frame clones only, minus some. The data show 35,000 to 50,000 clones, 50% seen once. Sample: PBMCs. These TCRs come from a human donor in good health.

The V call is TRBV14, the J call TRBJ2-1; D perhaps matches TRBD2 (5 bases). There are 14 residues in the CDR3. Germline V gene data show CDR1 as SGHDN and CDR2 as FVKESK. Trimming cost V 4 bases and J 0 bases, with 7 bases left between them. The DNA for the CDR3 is TGTGCCAGCAGCCTCCGGGGCTCCTACAATGAGCAGTTCTTC. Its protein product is CASSLRGSYNEQFF.

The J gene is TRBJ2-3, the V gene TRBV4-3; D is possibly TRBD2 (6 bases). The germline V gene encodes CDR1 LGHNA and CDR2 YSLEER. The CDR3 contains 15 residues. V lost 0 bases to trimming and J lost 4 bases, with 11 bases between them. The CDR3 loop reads CASSQEGRRSDTQYF. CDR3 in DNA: TGCGCCAGCAGCCAAGAAGGGAGGCGGTCAGATACGCAGTATTTT.

The CDR3 DNA reads TGTGCCAGCAGTGAATTAGGGCAGGGGTACTATGGCTACACCTTC. Encoded protein: CASSELGQGYYGYTF. V usage is TRBV2 and J usage is TRBJ1-2; weak D call: TRBD1 (6 bases). Germline V lookup: CDR1 SNHLY, CDR2 FYNNEI. Trimming removed 2 bases from V and 3 bases from J, with 13 bases in between. The CDR3 is 15 amino acids.

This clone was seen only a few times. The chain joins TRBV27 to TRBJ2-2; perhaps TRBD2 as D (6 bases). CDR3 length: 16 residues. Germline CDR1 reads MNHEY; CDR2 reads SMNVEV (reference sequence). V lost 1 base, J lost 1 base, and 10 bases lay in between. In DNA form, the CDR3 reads TGTGCCAGCAGTTTATTGGTGGGACTGAACACCGGGGAGCTGTTTTTT. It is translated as CASSLLVGLNTGELFF.

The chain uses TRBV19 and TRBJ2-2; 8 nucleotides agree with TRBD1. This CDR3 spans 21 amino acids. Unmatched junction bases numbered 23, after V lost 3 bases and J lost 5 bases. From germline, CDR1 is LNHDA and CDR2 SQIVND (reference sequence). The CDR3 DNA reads TGTGCCAGTAGTATTTTGACGGCGGGACAGGTATCTGATGGTGAAACCGGGGAGCTGTTTTTT. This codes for CASSILTAGQVSDGETGELFF.

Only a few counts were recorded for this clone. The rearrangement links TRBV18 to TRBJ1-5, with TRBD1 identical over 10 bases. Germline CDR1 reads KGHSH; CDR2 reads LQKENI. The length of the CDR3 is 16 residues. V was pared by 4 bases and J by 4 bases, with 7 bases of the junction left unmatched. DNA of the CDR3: TGTGCCAGCTCACTCGCTCCGGGACAGGGGAATCAGCCCCAGCATTTT. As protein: CASSLAPGQGNQPQHF.

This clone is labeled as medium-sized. CDR3 sequence: CASSLTLSNYGYTF. In DNA form, the CDR3 reads TGTGCCAGCAGTTTGACACTTTCTAACTATGGCTACACCTTC. The chain carries TRBV27 and TRBJ1-2; D ambiguous. The CDR3 totals 14 residues. The ends were cut back, 3 bases at V and 0 bases at J, with 8 bases in the middle. Per germline, CDR1 MNHEY and CDR2 SMNVEV (reference sequence).

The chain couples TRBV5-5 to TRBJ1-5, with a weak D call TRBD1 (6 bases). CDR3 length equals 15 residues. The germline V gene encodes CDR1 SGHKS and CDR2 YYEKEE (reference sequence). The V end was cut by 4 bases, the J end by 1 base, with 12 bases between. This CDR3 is CASSRDTQSNQPQHF. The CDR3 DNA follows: TGTGCCAGCAGCCGGGACACCCAGAGCAATCAGCCCCAGCATTTT.

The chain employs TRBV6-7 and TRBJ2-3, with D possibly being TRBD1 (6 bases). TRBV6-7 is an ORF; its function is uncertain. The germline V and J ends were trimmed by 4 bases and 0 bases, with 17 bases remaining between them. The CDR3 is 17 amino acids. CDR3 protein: CASSWTVGPSSTDTQYF. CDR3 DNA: TGTGCCAGCAGTTGGACAGTGGGTCCCTCTAGCACAGATACGCAGTATTTT.

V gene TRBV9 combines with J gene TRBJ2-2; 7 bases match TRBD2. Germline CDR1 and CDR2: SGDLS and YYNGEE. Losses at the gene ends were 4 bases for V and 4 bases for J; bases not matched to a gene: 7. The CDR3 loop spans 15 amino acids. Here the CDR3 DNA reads TGTGCCAGCAGCCCCCCGGGACTACTCACCGGGGAGCTGTTTTTT. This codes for CASSPPGLLTGELFF.

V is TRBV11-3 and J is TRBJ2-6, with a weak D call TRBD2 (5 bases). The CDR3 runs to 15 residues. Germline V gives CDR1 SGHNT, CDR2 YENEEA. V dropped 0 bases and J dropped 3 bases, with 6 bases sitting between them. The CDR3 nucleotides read TGTGCCAGCAGCTTAGAGGGGAGTGGGGCCAACGTCCTGACTTTC. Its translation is CASSLEGSGANVLTF.

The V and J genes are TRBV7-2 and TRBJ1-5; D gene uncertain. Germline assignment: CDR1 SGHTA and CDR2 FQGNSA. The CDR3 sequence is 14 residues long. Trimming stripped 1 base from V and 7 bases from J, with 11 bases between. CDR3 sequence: CASSLGGFNQPQHF. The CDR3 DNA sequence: TGTGCCAGCAGCTTAGGAGGGTTTAACCAGCCCCAGCATTTT.

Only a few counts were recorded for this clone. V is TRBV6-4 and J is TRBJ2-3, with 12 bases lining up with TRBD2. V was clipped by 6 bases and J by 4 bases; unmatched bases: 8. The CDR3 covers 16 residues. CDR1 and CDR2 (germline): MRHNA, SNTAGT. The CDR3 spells CASSPTSGGGADTQYF. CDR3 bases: TGTGCCAGCAGCCCGACTAGCGGGGGAGGGGCAGATACGCAGTATTTT.

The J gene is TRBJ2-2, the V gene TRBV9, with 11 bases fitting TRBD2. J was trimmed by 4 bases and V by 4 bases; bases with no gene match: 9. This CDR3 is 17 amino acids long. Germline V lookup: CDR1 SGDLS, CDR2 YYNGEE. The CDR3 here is CASSPRSGRALTGELFF. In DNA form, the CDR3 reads TGTGCCAGCAGCCCCCGTAGCGGGAGGGCCCTCACCGGGGAGCTGTTTTTT.

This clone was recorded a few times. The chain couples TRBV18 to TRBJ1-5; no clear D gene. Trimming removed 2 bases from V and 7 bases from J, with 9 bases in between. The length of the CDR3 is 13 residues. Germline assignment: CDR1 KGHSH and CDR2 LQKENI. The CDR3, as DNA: TGTGCCAGCTCACCATTGATTGAGCAGCCCCAGCATTTT. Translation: CASSPLIEQPQHF.

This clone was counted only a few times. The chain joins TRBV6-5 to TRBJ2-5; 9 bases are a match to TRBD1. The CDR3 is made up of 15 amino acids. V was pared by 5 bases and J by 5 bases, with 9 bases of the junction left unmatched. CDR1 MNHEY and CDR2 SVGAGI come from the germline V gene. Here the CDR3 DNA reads TGTGCCAGCAGTCCCCCGACAGGGGGTAAGGAGACCCAGTACTTC. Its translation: CASSPPTGGKETQYF.

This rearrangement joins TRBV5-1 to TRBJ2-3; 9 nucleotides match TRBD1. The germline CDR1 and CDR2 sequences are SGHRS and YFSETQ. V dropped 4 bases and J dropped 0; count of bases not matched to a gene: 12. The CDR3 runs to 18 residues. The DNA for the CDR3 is TGCGCCAGCAGCAAGGACAGGGGCCGTGGGGTTAGCACAGATACGCAGTATTTT. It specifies CASSKDRGRGVSTDTQYF.

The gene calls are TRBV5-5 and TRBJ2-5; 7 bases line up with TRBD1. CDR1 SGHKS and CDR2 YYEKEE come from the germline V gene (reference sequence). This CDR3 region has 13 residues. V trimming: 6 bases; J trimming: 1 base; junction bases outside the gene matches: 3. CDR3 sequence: CASNHRGQETQYF. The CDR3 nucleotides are TGTGCCAGCAATCACAGGGGCCAAGAGACCCAGTACTTC.

CDR3 residues: CSVGGGERHEQFF. The CDR3, as DNA: TGCAGCGTTGGAGGGGGCGAGAGGCATGAGCAGTTCTTC. This chain joins TRBV29-1 and TRBJ2-1; 7 bases line up with TRBD1. Germline trimming cut 4 bases from V and 8 bases from J; bases unmatched to any gene: 8. Per germline, CDR1 SQVTM and CDR2 ANQGSEA. The CDR3 sequence is 13 residues long.

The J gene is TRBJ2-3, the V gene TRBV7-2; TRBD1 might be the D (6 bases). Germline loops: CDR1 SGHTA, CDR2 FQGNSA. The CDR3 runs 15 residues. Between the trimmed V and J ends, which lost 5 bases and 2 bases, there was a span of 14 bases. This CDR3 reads CASSPRGRYTDTQYF. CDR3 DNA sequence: TGTGCCAGCAGCCCCAGGGGTCGCTACACAGATACGCAGTATTTT.

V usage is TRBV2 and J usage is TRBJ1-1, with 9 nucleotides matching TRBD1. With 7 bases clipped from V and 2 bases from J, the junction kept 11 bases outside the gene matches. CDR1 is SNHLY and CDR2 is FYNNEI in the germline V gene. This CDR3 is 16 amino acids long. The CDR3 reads CASTSTGGRGNTEAFF. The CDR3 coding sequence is TGTGCCAGCACCTCCACAGGGGGCCGAGGAAACACTGAAGCTTTCTTT. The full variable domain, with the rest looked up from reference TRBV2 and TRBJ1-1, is EPEVTQTPSHQVTQMGQEVILRCVPISNHLYFYWYRQILGQKVEFLVSFYNNEISEKSEIFDDQFSVERPDGSNFTLKIRSTKLEDSAMYFCASTSTGGRGNTEAFFGQGTRLTVV.

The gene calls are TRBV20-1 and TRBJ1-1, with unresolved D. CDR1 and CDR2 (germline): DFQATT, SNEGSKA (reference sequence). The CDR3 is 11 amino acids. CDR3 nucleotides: TGCAGGGGAGTAAAGAACACTGAAGCTTTCTTT. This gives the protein CRGVKNTEAFF.

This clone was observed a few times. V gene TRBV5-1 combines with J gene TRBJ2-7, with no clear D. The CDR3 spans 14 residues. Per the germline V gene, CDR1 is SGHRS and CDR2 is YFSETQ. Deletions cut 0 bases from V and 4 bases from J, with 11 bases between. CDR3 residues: CASSLVVAPYEQYF. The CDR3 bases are TGCGCCAGCAGCTTGGTGGTAGCCCCGTACGAGCAGTACTTC.

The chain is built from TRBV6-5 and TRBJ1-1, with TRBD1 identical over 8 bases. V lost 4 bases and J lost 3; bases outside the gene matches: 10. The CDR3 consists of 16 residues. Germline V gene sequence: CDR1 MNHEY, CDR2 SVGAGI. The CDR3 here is CASSLGRDRWYTEAFF. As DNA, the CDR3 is TGTGCCAGCAGTTTGGGCCGGGACAGGTGGTACACTGAAGCTTTCTTT.

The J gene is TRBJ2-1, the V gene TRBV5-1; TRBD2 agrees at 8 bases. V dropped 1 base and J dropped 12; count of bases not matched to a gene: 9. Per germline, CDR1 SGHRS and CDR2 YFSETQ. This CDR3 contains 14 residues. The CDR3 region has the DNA TGCGCCAGCAGCTTGATTGCGGGGGGTGTAGGGCAGTTCTTC. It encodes CASSLIAGGVGQFF.

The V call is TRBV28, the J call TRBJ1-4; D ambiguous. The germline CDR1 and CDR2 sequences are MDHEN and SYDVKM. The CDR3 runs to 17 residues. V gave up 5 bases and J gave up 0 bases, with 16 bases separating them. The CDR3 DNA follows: TGTGCCAGCAGTCCACGACCCAACAGTGCAACTAATGAAAAACTGTTTTTT. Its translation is CASSPRPNSATNEKLFF.

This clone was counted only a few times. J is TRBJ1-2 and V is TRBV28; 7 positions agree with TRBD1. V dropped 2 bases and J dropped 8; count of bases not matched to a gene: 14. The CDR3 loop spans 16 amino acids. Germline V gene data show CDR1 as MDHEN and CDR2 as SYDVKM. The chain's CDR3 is CASSLNGSGGPRGYTF. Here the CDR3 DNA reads TGTGCCAGCAGTTTAAATGGGTCAGGGGGTCCTCGGGGCTACACCTTC.

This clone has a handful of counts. The CDR3 loop reads CASSWGTGTEAFF. For the CDR3, the DNA is TGTGCCAGCAGCTGGGGGACAGGGACTGAAGCTTTCTTT. J is TRBJ1-1 and V is TRBV7-3; 9 bases map to TRBD1. The germline gives CDR1 SGHTA, CDR2 FQGTGA. V shed 4 bases, J shed 5 bases, and the junction held 2 bases outside the gene matches. The CDR3 runs to 13 residues.

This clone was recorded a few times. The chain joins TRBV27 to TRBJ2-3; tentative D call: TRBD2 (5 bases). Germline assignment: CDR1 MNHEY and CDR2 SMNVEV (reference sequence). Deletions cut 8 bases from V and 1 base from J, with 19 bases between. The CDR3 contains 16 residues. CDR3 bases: TGTGCCAGCTCCCCGTTTCGCGGGTACCGCACAGATACGCAGTATTTT. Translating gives CASSPFRGYRTDTQYF.

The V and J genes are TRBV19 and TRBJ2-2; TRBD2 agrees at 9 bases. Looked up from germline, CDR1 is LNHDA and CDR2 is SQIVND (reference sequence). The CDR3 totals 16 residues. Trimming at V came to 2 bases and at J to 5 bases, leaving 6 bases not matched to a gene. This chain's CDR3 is CASSILAGGLTGELFF. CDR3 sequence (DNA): TGTGCCAGTAGTATATTGGCGGGGGGGCTAACCGGGGAGCTGTTTTTT.

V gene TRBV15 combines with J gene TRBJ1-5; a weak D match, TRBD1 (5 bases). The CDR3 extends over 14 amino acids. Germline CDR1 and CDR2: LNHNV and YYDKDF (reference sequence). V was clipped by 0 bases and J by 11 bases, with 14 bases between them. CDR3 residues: CATSRDQGSTSQHF. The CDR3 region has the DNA TGTGCCACCAGCAGAGATCAGGGATCTACGTCCCAGCATTTT.

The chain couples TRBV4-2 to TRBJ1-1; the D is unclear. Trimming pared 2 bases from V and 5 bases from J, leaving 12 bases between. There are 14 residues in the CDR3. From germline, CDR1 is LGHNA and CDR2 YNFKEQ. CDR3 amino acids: CASSQLEGGTEAFF. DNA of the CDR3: TGTGCCAGCAGCCAACTCGAGGGAGGAACTGAAGCTTTCTTT.